One and the same sample provided the 13 T cell receptor beta chains below, sequenced in a study of cytomegalovirus exposure and HLA in healthy donors (dated by TCRdb to the late 2010s). Libraries were constructed by the immunoSEQ multiplex PCR assay. TCRdb stores this immuneACCESS table with in-frame sequences only. Part of the clones is absent; in the studies checked, under half of the shortfall reflects unresolved V genes, and no reason is known for the rest. In this sample the table shows about 280,000 clones, around 89% of which occur a single time. Over 0.7% of the sample rests with the top ten. Material: PBMCs. The source is a woman aged 18-29 years in good health and CMV-seronegative.

The gene calls are TRBV2 and TRBJ2-1, with TRBD2 matching over 8 bases. The CDR3 extends over 16 amino acids. Unmatched junction bases numbered 12, after V lost 4 bases and J lost 7 bases. In germline, CDR1 is SNHLY, CDR2 FYNNEI. The CDR3 DNA reads TGTGCCAGCAGTGCTCCCAGCGGGAGAGGGGGGAATGAGCAGTTCTTC. The encoded protein is CASSAPSGRGGNEQFF.

This chain joins TRBV19 and TRBJ1-1; weak D call: TRBD1 (6 bases). The V gene lost 7 bases and the J gene lost 3 bases, with 18 bases spanning the gap. Per the germline V gene, CDR1 is LNHDA and CDR2 is SQIVND (reference sequence). The CDR3 has 15 residues. As DNA, the CDR3 is TGTGCCAGTACCACAAATCGAGGGGGGGACACTGAAGCTTTCTTT. Encoded protein: CASTTNRGGDTEAFF.

The chain joins TRBV6-6 to TRBJ1-4; D is unclear. V lost 8 bases and J 0 bases, leaving 10 bases between the germline ends. Germline CDR1 MNHNY, CDR2 SVGAGI (reference sequence). CDR3 length equals 14 residues. Written as DNA, the CDR3 is TGTGCCAGCGGGAGTACAGCAACTAATGAAAAACTGTTTTTT. Translating it yields CASGSTATNEKLFF.

The chain joins TRBV27 to TRBJ2-1; 7 bases agree with TRBD2. Germline CDR1 and CDR2: MNHEY and SMNVEV (reference sequence). Trimming took 7 bases from V and 9 from J; bases not matched to a gene: 9. CDR3 size: 13 residues. Here the CDR3 DNA reads TGTGCCAGCAACAGAGGGAGGGCCAGTGAGCAGTTCTTC. Encoded protein: CASNRGRASEQFF.

In nucleotides, the CDR3 is TGTGCCAGTAGTATTACTTCGCGGTCTGAAGCTTTCTTT. It yields the protein CASSITSRSEAFF. This chain connects TRBV19 to TRBJ1-1; D gene ambiguous. From germline, CDR1 is LNHDA and CDR2 SQIVND (reference sequence). Trimming left V 3 bases short and J 6 bases short, with 11 bases between. The CDR3 has 13 amino acids.

Written as DNA, the CDR3 is TGTGCCAGCTCACCAGCTACCTTGGACAGTGGCTACACCTTC. Residues: CASSPATLDSGYTF. The J gene is TRBJ1-2, the V gene TRBV18; tentative D call: TRBD1 (6 bases). V lost 2 bases and J lost 7, with 14 bases in between. Germline CDR1 KGHSH, CDR2 LQKENI. The CDR3 totals 14 residues.

This sequence joins TRBV7-2 and TRBJ2-1, with D perhaps TRBD2 (6 bases). Deletions cut 5 bases from V and 7 bases from J, with 18 bases between. From germline, CDR1 is SGHTA and CDR2 FQGNSA. This CDR3 has 15 amino acids. The DNA for the CDR3 is TGTGCCAGCAGCCAACAGACAATAAGCGGGAATGAGCAGTTCTTC. Protein product: CASSQQTISGNEQFF.

This clone has a handful of counts. The V call is TRBV7-3, the J call TRBJ1-1; 7 nucleotides match TRBD1. CDR3 length: 13 residues. After removal of 0 bases from V and 8 bases from J, the junction contained 3 bases not matched to a gene. The germline gives CDR1 SGHTA, CDR2 FQGTGA. The CDR3 loop is CASSLTGGGEAFF. For the CDR3, the DNA is TGTGCCAGCAGCTTAACAGGGGGCGGGGAAGCTTTCTTT.

This chain uses TRBV30 with TRBJ2-1; 7 bases agree with TRBD2. The V segment lost 2 bases and the J segment 5 bases; nucleotides outside the gene matches: 3. The CDR3 totals 13 residues. Germline CDR1 reads GTSNPN; CDR2 reads SVGIG (reference sequence). The CDR3 spells CAWSSGKNNEQFF. The CDR3 DNA sequence: TGTGCCTGGAGTAGCGGGAAGAACAATGAGCAGTTCTTC.

The chain joins TRBV2 to TRBJ2-5, with 9 bases lining up with TRBD1. The CDR3 is 15 amino acids. The V gene's germline CDR1 is SNHLY and CDR2 FYNNEI. V trimming: 6 bases; J trimming: 5 bases; junction bases outside the gene matches: 10. The CDR3 loop reads CASSFRDREWETQYF. DNA for the CDR3: TGTGCCAGCAGCTTTCGGGACAGGGAATGGGAGACCCAGTACTTC.

J is TRBJ2-1 and V is TRBV4-3, with TRBD2 identical over 8 bases. V was clipped by 6 bases and J by 3 bases; unmatched bases: 7. CDR1 and CDR2 from the germline V gene are LGHNA and YSLEER. The CDR3 extends over 15 amino acids. CDR3 sequence reads: CASSFEAGGYNEQFF. In DNA, the CDR3 is TGCGCCAGCAGTTTCGAGGCGGGAGGCTACAATGAGCAGTTCTTC.

The genes are TRBV4-2 and TRBJ2-7; 12 nucleotides align to TRBD2. Unmatched junction bases numbered 4, after V lost 3 bases and J lost 1 base. Germline loops: CDR1 LGHNA, CDR2 YNFKEQ. The CDR3 length is 16 residues. CDR3 bases: TGTGCCAGCAGCCATTCTACTAGCGGGAGGTCCTACGAGCAGTACTTC. Protein: CASSHSTSGRSYEQYF.

This chain uses TRBV11-2 with TRBJ1-3, with a weak D call TRBD1 (5 bases). This CDR3 is built from 18 residues. Germline V gives CDR1 SGHAT, CDR2 FQNNGV. Trimming pared 2 bases from V and 4 bases from J, leaving 21 bases between. In DNA, the CDR3 is TGTGCCAGCAGCTTAACGGACATTAAATTTTTTCTCGGAAACACCATATATTTT. Its translation: CASSLTDIKFFLGNTIYF.